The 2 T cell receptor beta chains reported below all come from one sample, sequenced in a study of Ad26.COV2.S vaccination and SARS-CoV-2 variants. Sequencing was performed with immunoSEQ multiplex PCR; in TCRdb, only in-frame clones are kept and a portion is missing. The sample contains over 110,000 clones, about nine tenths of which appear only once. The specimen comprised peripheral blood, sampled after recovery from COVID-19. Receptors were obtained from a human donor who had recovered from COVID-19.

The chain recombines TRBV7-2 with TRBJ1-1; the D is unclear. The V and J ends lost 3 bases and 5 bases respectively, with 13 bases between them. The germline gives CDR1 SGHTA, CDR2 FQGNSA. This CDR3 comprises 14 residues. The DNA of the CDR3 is TGTGCCAGCAGCTTTATTTCCGGGAGAACTGAAGCTTTCTTT. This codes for CASSFISGRTEAFF.

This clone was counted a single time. The DNA of the CDR3 is TGTGCCAGCAGTCCCTCCGGGGGCGGGGCTTTCTTT. It yields the protein CASSPSGGGAFF. V usage is TRBV28 and J usage is TRBJ1-1, with D possibly being TRBD1 (6 bases). V lost 5 bases to trimming and J lost 11 bases, with 15 bases between them. There are 12 residues in the CDR3. CDR1 and CDR2 (germline): MDHEN, SYDVKM.